The 19 T cell receptor beta chains in this list originate from one sample, sequenced in a study of memory CD4+ T cells and cytomegalovirus serostatus. The sort gate was single viable CD3+CD4+CD8-CD45RO+ cells for memory CD4+ T cells. The protocol was immunoSEQ multiplex PCR, while the TCRdb copy is restricted to in-frame clones and leaves out a portion. The sample lists some 87,000 clones, roughly 80% seen once, with 3.6% in the top ten. The material sequenced was memory CD4+ T cells from blood. These receptor sequences come from an adult in good health and CMV-seropositive.

This CDR3 is CASLPGRVNTEAFF. For the CDR3, the DNA is TGTGCCAGTCTACCGGGGCGGGTCAACACTGAAGCTTTCTTT. The chain carries TRBV21-1 and TRBJ1-1. TRBV21-1 is reported as a pseudogene. This CDR3 spans 14 amino acids.

The V call is TRBV9, the J call TRBJ1-1; the D gene is possibly TRBD1 (5 bases). V was trimmed by 0 bases and J by 5 bases, leaving 14 bases between them. Looked up from germline, CDR1 is SGDLS and CDR2 is YYNGEE. This CDR3 has 15 residues. The CDR3 nucleotides are TGTGCCAGCAGCGTAGAGTCGTACGGGGGGACTGAAGCTTTCTTT. This encodes CASSVESYGGTEAFF.

The chain uses TRBV5-6 and TRBJ2-5; TRBD1 matches 8 bases. CDR3 length equals 15 residues. After removal of 4 bases from V and 2 bases from J, the junction contained 7 bases not matched to a gene. CDR1 SGHDT and CDR2 YYEEEE come from the germline V gene. CDR3 in DNA: TGTGCCAGCAGCCCGTCCCGGGACAGGCAAGAGACCCAGTACTTC. Protein: CASSPSRDRQETQYF.

The chain carries TRBV28 and TRBJ1-5, with 8 bases aligning to TRBD1. The V gene's germline CDR1 is MDHEN and CDR2 SYDVKM. The CDR3 totals 15 residues. J gave up 0 bases and V 6 bases, and 4 bases lay outside the gene matches. For the CDR3, the DNA is TGTGCCAGCAGCGCAGGGGGCATTAGCAATCAGCCCCAGCATTTT. It yields the protein CASSAGGISNQPQHF.

CDR3 nucleotides: TGTGCCAGCAGCTTCCGGGACAGAAACACTGAAGCTTTCTTT. It yields the protein CASSFRDRNTEAFF. The rearrangement uses TRBV5-6 and TRBJ1-1; 7 bases fit TRBD1. The V and J ends lost 2 bases and 2 bases, in that order; junction bases with no gene match: 3. Germline CDR1 reads SGHDT; CDR2 reads YYEEEE. The CDR3 runs to 14 residues.

The genes are TRBV29-1 and TRBJ1-2; the D gene is possibly TRBD1 (6 bases). V was cut by 7 bases and J by 7 bases, with 16 bases left in between. CDR3 length: 12 residues. Per the germline V gene, CDR1 is SQVTM and CDR2 is ANQGSEA. The DNA of the CDR3 is TGCAGCGCCCAGACAGGTTTTTCTGGCTACACCTTC. Translating gives CSAQTGFSGYTF. The variable domain in full, completed from reference TRBV29-1 and TRBJ1-2, reads SAVISQKPSRDICQRGTSLTIQCQVDSQVTMMFWYRQQPGQSLTLIATANQGSEATYESGFVIDKFPISRPNLTFSTLTVSNMSPEDSSIYLCSAQTGFSGYTFGSGTRLTVV.

The rearrangement joins TRBV5-1 to TRBJ2-5; D possibly uses TRBD1 or TRBD2 (6 bases each). V dropped 2 bases and J dropped 4 bases, with 15 bases sitting between them. This CDR3 has 15 amino acids. Germline V gives CDR1 SGHRS, CDR2 YFSETQ. CDR3 nucleotide sequence: TGCGCCAGCAGCTTTAGGGGAGAGGGGGGAGAGACCCAGTACTTC. Encoded protein: CASSFRGEGGETQYF.

This clone showed up just once. The V gene is TRBV5-4, the J gene TRBJ2-7; 7 bases match TRBD2. The CDR3 is 14 amino acids. Germline V lookup: CDR1 SGHNT, CDR2 YYREEE (reference sequence). V dropped 3 bases and J dropped 3; count of bases not matched to a gene: 6. The CDR3 DNA is TGTGCCAGCAGCTCGAGCGGGACCTACTACGAGCAGTACTTC. The encoded protein is CASSSSGTYYEQYF.

Only one count was recorded for this clone. The CDR3 reads CASSQLRGGRAYEQYF. In DNA form, the CDR3 reads TGTGCCAGCTCACAATTGCGGGGGGGAAGGGCCTACGAGCAGTACTTC. The rearrangement uses TRBV18 and TRBJ2-7; 9 nucleotides agree with TRBD2. The CDR3 is 16 amino acids. Unmatched junction bases numbered 9, after V lost 4 bases and J lost 2 bases. Germline CDR1 and CDR2: KGHSH and LQKENI.

The DNA of the CDR3 is TGTGCCAGCAGTGAATCGGAAAACTCCTACAATGAGCAGTTCTTC. Its protein is CASSESENSYNEQFF. V gene TRBV6-1 combines with J gene TRBJ2-1; D uncertain. V was trimmed by 2 bases and J by 0 bases, leaving 8 bases between them. Germline-derived CDR1 and CDR2 are MNHNS and SASEGT. The CDR3 spans 15 residues.

The chain uses TRBV10-3 and TRBJ2-3, with D perhaps matching TRBD2 (6 bases). The CDR3 is 14 amino acids. CDR1 ENHRY and CDR2 SYGVKD come from the germline V gene. The germline V and J ends were trimmed by 7 bases and 2 bases, with 13 bases remaining between them. CDR3 in amino acids: CAINRVADTDTQYF. CDR3 DNA: TGTGCCATCAACCGAGTAGCGGACACAGATACGCAGTATTTT.

J is TRBJ1-3 and V is TRBV6-6, with D unclear. This CDR3 is 15 amino acids long. Germline V CDR1 and CDR2: MNHNY, SVGAGI (reference sequence). V dropped 2 bases and J dropped 0 bases, with 8 bases sitting between them. The CDR3 protein is CASSYGQPSGNTIYF. CDR3 in DNA: TGTGCCAGCAGTTACGGTCAGCCCTCTGGAAACACCATATATTTT.

The chain recombines TRBV11-2 with TRBJ2-3; perhaps D is TRBD1 or TRBD2 (5 bases each). CDR3 length: 16 residues. The V gene lost 1 base and the J gene lost 2 bases, with 13 bases spanning the gap. The V gene's germline CDR1 is SGHAT and CDR2 FQNNGV. CDR3 in DNA: TGTGCCAGCAGCTTAGGCTCCGGGACCTACACAGATACGCAGTATTTT. This codes for CASSLGSGTYTDTQYF.

The chain joins TRBV11-2 to TRBJ2-2; a possible D gene is TRBD1 (5 bases). The CDR3 runs to 14 residues. V dropped 3 bases and J dropped 3 bases, with 8 bases sitting between them. CDR1 and CDR2 from the germline V gene are SGHAT and FQNNGV. The CDR3 reads CASSFSGHTGELFF. The DNA of the CDR3 is TGTGCCAGCAGCTTCTCAGGGCACACCGGGGAGCTGTTTTTT.

The chain employs TRBV6-6 and TRBJ2-7; D unresolved. CDR3 length: 12 residues. In germline, CDR1 is MNHNY, CDR2 SVGAGI (reference sequence). V dropped 5 bases and J dropped 3 bases, with 8 bases sitting between them. The CDR3 region has the DNA TGTGCCAGCAGTGCCCCAGGCTACGAGCAGTACTTC. Protein product: CASSAPGYEQYF.

J is TRBJ2-3 and V is TRBV5-4, with TRBD2 identical over 8 bases. After removal of 4 bases from V and 7 bases from J, the junction contained 11 bases not matched to a gene. Germline V gene data show CDR1 as SGHNT and CDR2 as YYREEE (reference sequence). The CDR3 contains 15 residues. CDR3 DNA sequence: TGTGCCAGCAGCGTTACTCTAACGGGAGGGAATACGCAGTATTTT. Amino acid sequence: CASSVTLTGGNTQYF. Full variable domain (missing parts from reference TRBV5-4 and TRBJ2-3): ETGVTQSPTHLIKTRGQQVTLRCSSQSGHNTVSWYQQALGQGPQFIFQYYREEENGRGNFPPRFSGLQFPNYSSELNVNALELDDSALYLCASSVTLTGGNTQYFGPGTRLTVL.

The rearrangement links TRBV7-9 to TRBJ1-1; D unclear. The CDR3 has 13 residues. Trimming took 8 bases from V and 0 from J, leaving 10 bases between them. CDR1 and CDR2 (germline): SEHNR, FQNEAQ (reference sequence). The CDR3 is CASCYSVNTEAFF. The CDR3 DNA follows: TGTGCCAGCTGTTACAGCGTGAACACTGAAGCTTTCTTT.

This clone appeared once. The chain links TRBV5-5 to TRBJ2-5; D might be TRBD2 (5 bases). The V gene's germline CDR1 is SGHKS and CDR2 YYEKEE (reference sequence). The CDR3 loop spans 13 amino acids. V gave up 0 bases and J gave up 7 bases, with 10 bases separating them. The CDR3 sequence is CASSLVLGGTQYF. CDR3 coding DNA: TGTGCCAGCAGCTTGGTACTAGGCGGGACCCAGTACTTC.

This clone showed up just once. This chain joins TRBV7-2 and TRBJ2-7; 9 bases fit TRBD1. With 5 bases clipped from V and 2 bases from J, the junction kept 7 bases outside the gene matches. CDR3 size: 15 residues. The germline V gene encodes CDR1 SGHTA and CDR2 FQGNSA. This chain's CDR3 is CASSPRGTGTYEQYF. The CDR3 bases are TGTGCCAGCAGCCCCAGAGGGACAGGGACCTACGAGCAGTACTTC.